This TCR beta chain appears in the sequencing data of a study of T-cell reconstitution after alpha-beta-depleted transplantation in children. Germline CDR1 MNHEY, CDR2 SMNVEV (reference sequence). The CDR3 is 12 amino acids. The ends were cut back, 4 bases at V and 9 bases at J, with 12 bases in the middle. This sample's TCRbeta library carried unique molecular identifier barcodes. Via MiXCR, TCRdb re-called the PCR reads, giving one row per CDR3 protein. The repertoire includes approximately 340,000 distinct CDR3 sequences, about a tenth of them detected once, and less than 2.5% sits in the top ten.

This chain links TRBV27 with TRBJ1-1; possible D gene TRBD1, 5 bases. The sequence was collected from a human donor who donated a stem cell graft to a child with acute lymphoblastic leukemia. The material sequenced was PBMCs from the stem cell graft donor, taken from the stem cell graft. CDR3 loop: CASSSRGDQAFF. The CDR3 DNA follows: TGTGCCAGCAGTTCAAGGGGAGATCAAGCTTTCTTT.